This T cell receptor (beta chain) comes out of a study of radiotherapy plus CTLA-4 blockade in lung cancer. Study-wide results and caveats: Interferon-beta, together with early blood T cell clone dynamics, reportedly best predicted response.

Comment on this clone: Its antigen remains unknown.

V trimming: 4 bases; J trimming: 0 bases; junction bases outside the gene matches: 10. Germline-derived CDR1 and CDR2 are SGHNT and YYREEE (reference sequence). The CDR3 extends over 17 amino acids. Focal radiation plus CTLA-4 blockade with ipilimumab was administered to patients who had chemo-refractory metastatic non-small-cell lung cancer. Here immunoSEQ multiplex PCR was the method, and the copy in TCRdb shows in-frame clones only, minus some. The sample holds about 120,000 clones, approximately 77% seen once. V and J are TRBV5-4 and TRBJ1-1; 9 nucleotides match TRBD1. This receptor was obtained from a human donor with non-small cell lung cancer that progressed on radiotherapy plus ipilimumab. Some clones in this sample may be carry-over from other donors' samples. The sample in question was peripheral blood, obtained from a patient treated with radiotherapy plus ipilimumab. The CDR3 DNA reads TGTGCCAGCAGCCTGGGACCCAGGACAGGGGTGAACACTGAAGCTTTCTTT. Encoded protein: CASSLGPRTGVNTEAFF.